The 9 T cell receptor beta chains presented below share a single source sample, sequenced in a study of early T cells in non-severe SARS-CoV-2 infection. Via MiXCR, TCRdb re-called the 5' RACE reads, giving one row per CDR3 protein. The sample comprises more than 95,000 distinct CDR3 sequences, roughly 17% of which are singletons, and 1.3% rests with the top ten. The material sequenced was whole blood. These receptors originate from an adult who was a healthcare worker with PCR-confirmed SARS-CoV-2 infection or an uninfected control (not recorded which).

This rearrangement joins TRBV6-1 to TRBJ1-2; TRBD1 matches 7 bases. CDR3 length: 14 amino acids. Germline V lookup: CDR1 MNHNS, CDR2 SASEGT. J gave up 4 bases and V 6 bases, and 8 bases lay outside the gene matches. The CDR3, as DNA: TGTGCCAGCAGGCAAACAGGGGATGGCTATGGCTACACCTTC. Translation: CASRQTGDGYGYTF.

This clonotype was seen a few times. The genes are TRBV6-6 and TRBJ2-1; maybe TRBD2 (6 bases). This CDR3 region has 14 residues. Between the trimmed V and J ends, which lost 0 bases and 9 bases, there was a span of 12 bases. The germline gives CDR1 MNHNY, CDR2 SVGAGI (reference sequence). CDR3 region: CASSYSRRETEQFF. The CDR3 DNA is TGTGCCAGCAGTTACTCGAGGAGGGAAACTGAGCAGTTCTTC.

This clonotype was recorded at least ten times. The rearrangement joins TRBV18 to TRBJ1-2, with a possible D match to TRBD1 (5 bases). V lost 2 bases and J 4 bases, leaving 5 bases between the germline ends. This CDR3 contains 12 residues. The V gene's germline CDR1 is KGHSH and CDR2 LQKENI. CDR3 sequence: CASSPDSYGYTF. The CDR3 nucleotides read TGTGCCAGCTCACCAGACAGCTATGGCTACACCTTC.

This chain uses TRBV2 with TRBJ2-2; 11 bases match TRBD2. The CDR3 has 20 amino acids. The J segment lost 4 bases and the V segment lost 5 bases, leaving 18 bases of the junction unmatched. CDR1 is SNHLY, CDR2 FYNNEI, per germline. As DNA, the CDR3 is TGTGCCAGCAGTCTTCGACCGTTGACTAGCGGGGCGTCGGGCACCGGGGAGCTGTTTTTT. Translated, it gives CASSLRPLTSGASGTGELFF.

V is TRBV27 and J is TRBJ2-7; perhaps TRBD1 as D (6 bases). This CDR3 comprises 14 residues. Germline V gene sequence: CDR1 MNHEY, CDR2 SMNVEV (reference sequence). Deletions cut 5 bases from V and 5 bases from J, with 16 bases between. CDR3 in DNA: TGTGCCAGCAGTCTGGGACACCAATTGGACGAGCAGTACTTC. Its protein is CASSLGHQLDEQYF.

This clonotype appeared a few times. The chain links TRBV29-1 to TRBJ1-2; D call uncertain. This CDR3 is built from 12 residues. Germline V CDR1 and CDR2: SQVTM, ANQGSEA. V lost 7 bases to trimming and J lost 6 bases, with 15 bases between them. The CDR3 is CSAPGEGNGYTF. The DNA for the CDR3 is TGCAGCGCCCCAGGAGAGGGTAATGGCTACACCTTC.

The sample holds many counts of this clonotype. The chain recombines TRBV29-1 with TRBJ2-3; D call uncertain. The V end lost 8 bases, the J end lost 5 bases, and 14 bases lay between the germline ends. Germline CDR1 SQVTM, CDR2 ANQGSEA. The CDR3 consists of 12 residues. As DNA, the CDR3 is TGCAGCTCTCGGACGGCTGGAGATACGCAGTATTTT. This codes for CSSRTAGDTQYF.

The chain is built from TRBV2 and TRBJ2-5; D is unclear. Germline V gene data show CDR1 as SNHLY and CDR2 as FYNNEI. V was trimmed by 5 bases and J by 1 base, leaving 8 bases between them. This CDR3 has 13 residues. CDR3 region: CASSSVIQETQYF. DNA for the CDR3: TGTGCCAGCAGTTCAGTCATCCAAGAGACCCAGTACTTC.

The chain recombines TRBV7-6 with TRBJ2-3, with a possible D match to TRBD1 (5 bases). V was trimmed by 2 bases and J by 2 bases, leaving 14 bases between them. The CDR3 totals 16 residues. Looked up from germline, CDR1 is SGHVS and CDR2 is FNYEAQ. The CDR3 sequence is CASSLSDTSPTDTQYF. CDR3 DNA sequence: TGTGCCAGCAGCTTATCGGACACCTCACCCACAGATACGCAGTATTTT.